This TCR beta chain was obtained from a study of blood T cell repertoires in COVID-19. As for the study in general: Specimens from acute and convalescent COVID-19 originated in the United States, Italy and Spain. T cells, B-cell-depleted T cells, or PBMCs supplied cDNA or gDNA.

The CDR3 has 15 residues. The V end was cut by 10 bases, the J end by 4 bases, with 17 bases between. Germline values: CDR1 LNHDA, CDR2 SQIVND (reference sequence). Original methodology: Cell counts per sample came from amplifying reference gene primers. Clones were sequenced by immunoSEQ multiplex PCR, and TCRdb holds only the in-frame ones, with some missing. V, J and clone size reflect that table, while D and trimming were determined from the DNA. The sample records 65,000 to 90,000 clones, approximately 88% being singletons. The origin of this receptor is an elderly woman with acute or convalescent COVID-19. The chain combines TRBV19 with TRBJ1-6; D uncertain. Input material: peripheral blood. The CDR3 protein is CATRSQTGYNSPLHF. The CDR3 coding sequence is TGTGCCACGAGGAGCCAGACGGGGTATAATTCACCCCTCCACTTT.